This record concerns one T cell receptor (beta chain) sequence. V was pared by 7 bases and J by 2 bases, with 12 bases between. The CDR3 consists of 14 residues. Germline V CDR1 and CDR2: MNHEY, SMNVEV (reference sequence). TCRdb fed the PCR reads into MiXCR, producing one record per CDR3 protein. The repertoire has more than 15,000 distinct CDR3 sequences, 37% of them found once; the top ten carry approximately 8%. The sample is drawn from a study of immune characterization of retroperitoneal liposarcoma. V gene TRBV27 combines with J gene TRBJ2-1; D not resolved. The sequence came from a male donor with retroperitoneal liposarcoma. Specimen: blood. CDR3 nucleotide sequence: TGTGCCAGCACCACCCGTACCCCCTACAATGAGCAGTTCTTC. Amino acids: CASTTRTPYNEQFF.